This T cell receptor (beta chain) was recorded in a study of vaccination effects on CD4 cells after COVID-19. As to this clone: Its target is unknown.

Sequencing used immunoSEQ multiplex PCR; TCRdb keeps in-frame clones, though not all of them. The sample records approximately 65,000 clones, about 67% being singletons. Viral peptide pool expansion of antigen-specific CD4+ T cells preceded sequencing in the ViraFEST assay. After roughly 9 days in culture, the CD4+ T cells were isolated. Participants were given two doses of BNT162b2 or mRNA-1273 vaccine. CDR3 length equals 14 residues. CDR1 is SGHNT, CDR2 YYREEE, per germline (reference sequence). With V trimmed by 4 bases and J by 4 bases, 7 bases remained unmatched. The chain is built from TRBV5-4 and TRBJ2-7, with TRBD2 identical over 8 bases. The TCR was taken from a human donor who received a COVID-19 vaccine. The sample consisted of CD4+ T cells from PBMCs cultured with HCoV-229E spike peptides, taken after COVID-19 vaccination. CDR3 sequence: CASSLKRGLYEQYV. In nucleotides, the CDR3 is TGTGCCAGCAGCCTGAAGCGGGGGCTATACGAGCAGTACGTC.